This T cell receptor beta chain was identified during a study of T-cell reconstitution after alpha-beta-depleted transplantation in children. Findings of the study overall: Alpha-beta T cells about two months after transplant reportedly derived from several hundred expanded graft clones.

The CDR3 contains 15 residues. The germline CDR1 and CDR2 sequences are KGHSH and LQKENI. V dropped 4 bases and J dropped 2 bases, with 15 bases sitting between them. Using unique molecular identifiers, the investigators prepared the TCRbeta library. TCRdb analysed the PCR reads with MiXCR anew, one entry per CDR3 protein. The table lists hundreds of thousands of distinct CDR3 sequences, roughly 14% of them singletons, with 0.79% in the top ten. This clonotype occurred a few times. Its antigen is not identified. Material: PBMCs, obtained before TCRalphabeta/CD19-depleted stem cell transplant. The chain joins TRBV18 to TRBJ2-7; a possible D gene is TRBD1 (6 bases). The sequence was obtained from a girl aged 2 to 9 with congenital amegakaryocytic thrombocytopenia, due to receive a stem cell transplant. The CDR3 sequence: CASSQSPGVAYEQYF. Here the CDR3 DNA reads TGTGCCAGCTCACAATCGCCAGGGGTGGCCTACGAGCAGTACTTC.